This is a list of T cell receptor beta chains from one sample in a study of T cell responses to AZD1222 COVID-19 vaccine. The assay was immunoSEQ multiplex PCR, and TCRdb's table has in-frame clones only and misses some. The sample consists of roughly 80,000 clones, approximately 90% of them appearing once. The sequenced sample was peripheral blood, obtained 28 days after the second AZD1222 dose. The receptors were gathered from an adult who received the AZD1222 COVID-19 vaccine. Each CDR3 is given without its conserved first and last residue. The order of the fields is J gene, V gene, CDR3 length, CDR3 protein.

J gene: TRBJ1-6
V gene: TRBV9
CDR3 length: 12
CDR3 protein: ASSERVGGSPLH

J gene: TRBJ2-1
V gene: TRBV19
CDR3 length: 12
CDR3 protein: ASGTGGHSDEQF

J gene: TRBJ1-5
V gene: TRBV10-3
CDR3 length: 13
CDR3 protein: AISESRQSNQPQH

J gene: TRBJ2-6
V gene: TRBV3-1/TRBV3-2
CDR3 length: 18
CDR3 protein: ASSQFLPGTGASGANVLT

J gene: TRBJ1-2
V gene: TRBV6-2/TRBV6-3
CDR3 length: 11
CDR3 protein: ASSPTGGRFGS

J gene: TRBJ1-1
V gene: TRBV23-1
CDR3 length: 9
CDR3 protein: AARVNTEAF

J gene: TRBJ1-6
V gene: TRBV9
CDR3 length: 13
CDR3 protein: ASSASLNYNSPLH

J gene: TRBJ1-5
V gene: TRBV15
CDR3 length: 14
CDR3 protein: ATSASWGEGNQPQH

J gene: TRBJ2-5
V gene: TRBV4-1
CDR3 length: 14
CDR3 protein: ASSRDYPASQETQY

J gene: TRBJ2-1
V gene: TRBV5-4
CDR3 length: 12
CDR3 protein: ASSLNGGRNEQF

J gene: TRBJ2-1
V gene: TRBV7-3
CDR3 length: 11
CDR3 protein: ASSSSGANEQF

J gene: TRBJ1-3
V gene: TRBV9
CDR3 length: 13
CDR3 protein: ASSPSDTAGNTIY

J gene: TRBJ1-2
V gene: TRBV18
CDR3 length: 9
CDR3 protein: ASSPNYGYT

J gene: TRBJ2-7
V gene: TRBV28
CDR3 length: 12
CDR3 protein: ASREFDSSYEQY

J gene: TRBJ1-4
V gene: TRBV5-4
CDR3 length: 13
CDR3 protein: ASSSSRGAGEKLF

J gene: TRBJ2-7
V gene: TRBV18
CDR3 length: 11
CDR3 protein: ASSPQGGWTKY

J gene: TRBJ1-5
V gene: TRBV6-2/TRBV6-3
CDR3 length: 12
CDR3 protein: ASSYGRGNQPQH

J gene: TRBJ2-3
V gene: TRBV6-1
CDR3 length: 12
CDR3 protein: ASSERGSTDTQY

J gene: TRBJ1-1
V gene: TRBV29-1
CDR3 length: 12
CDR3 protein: SVEDVQGRTEAF

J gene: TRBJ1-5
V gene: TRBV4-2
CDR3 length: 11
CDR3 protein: ASSQDSRQPQH

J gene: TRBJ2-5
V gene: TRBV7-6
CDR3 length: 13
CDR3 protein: ASSSLPNPEETQY

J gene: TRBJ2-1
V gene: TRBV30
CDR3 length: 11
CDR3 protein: AWSVGSNNEQF

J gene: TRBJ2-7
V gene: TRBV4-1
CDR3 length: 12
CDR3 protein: ASSQGQGTYEQY

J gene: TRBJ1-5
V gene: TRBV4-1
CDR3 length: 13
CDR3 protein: ASSQGQGFNQPQH

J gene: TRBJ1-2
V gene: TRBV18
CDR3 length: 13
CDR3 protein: ASSPLIGTANGYT

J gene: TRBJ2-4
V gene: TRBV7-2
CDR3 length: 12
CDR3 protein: AGSLLYREDIQY

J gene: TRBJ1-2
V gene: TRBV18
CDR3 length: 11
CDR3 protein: ASSPGQENGYT

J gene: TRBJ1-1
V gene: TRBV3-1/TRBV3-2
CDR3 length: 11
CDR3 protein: ASSPPGTGGAF

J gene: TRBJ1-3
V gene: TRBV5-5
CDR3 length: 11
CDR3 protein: ASSLDLGNTIY

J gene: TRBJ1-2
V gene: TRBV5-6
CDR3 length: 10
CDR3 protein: ASSQGNYGYT

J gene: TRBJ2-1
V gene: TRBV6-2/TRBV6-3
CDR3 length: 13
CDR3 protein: ASSSSPSSYNEQF

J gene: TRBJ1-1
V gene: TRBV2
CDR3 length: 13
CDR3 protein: ASSITNTGRTEAF

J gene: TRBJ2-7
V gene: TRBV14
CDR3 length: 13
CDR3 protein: ASSFPGQGFYEQY

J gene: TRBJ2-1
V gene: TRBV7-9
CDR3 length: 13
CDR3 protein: ASSTRLAGGNEQF

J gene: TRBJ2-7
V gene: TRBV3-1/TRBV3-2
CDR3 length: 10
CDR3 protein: ASSQTGHEQY

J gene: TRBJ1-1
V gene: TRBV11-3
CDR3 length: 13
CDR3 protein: ASSLGDLRRTEAF

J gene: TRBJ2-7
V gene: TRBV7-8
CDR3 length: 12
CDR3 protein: ASSFGRLSYEQY

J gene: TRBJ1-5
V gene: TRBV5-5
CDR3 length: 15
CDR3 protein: ASSLLAGTGGNQPQH

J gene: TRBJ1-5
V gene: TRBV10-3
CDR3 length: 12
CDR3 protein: AISIGGVGQPQH

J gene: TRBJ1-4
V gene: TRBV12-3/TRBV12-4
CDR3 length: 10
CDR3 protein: ASSRVNEKLF

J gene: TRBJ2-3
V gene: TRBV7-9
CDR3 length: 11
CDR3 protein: ASSSYSAPTQY

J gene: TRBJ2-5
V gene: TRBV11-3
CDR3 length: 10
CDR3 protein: ASSLGSGTQY

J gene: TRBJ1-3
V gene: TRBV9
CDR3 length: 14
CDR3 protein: ASSPAGTGPGNTIY

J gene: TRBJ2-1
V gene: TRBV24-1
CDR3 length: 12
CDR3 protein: ATTGGLGYNEQF

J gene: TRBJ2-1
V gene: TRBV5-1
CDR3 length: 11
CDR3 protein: ASSFNTDNEQF

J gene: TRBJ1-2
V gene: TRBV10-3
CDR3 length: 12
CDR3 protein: AISEIAGLDGYT

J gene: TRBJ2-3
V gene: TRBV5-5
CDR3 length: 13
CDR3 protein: ASSFWDVDTDTQY